The T cell receptor (beta chain) under discussion was sequenced for a study of CD8 T cells in Susac syndrome. Random-hexamer reverse transcription was applied to roughly 0.5 to 1 ug RNA. Across 54 Vbeta and 13 Jbeta, immunoSEQ multiplex PCR amplified TCR beta CDR3. MiXCR, applied by TCRdb to the immunoSEQ multiplex PCR reads, yields one record per CDR3 protein. Here the sample spans 150,000 to 200,000 distinct CDR3 sequences, approximately 94% being singletons. CDR3 size: 15 residues. With V trimmed by 6 bases and J by 1 base, 7 bases remained unmatched. This receptor was identified in a human donor in good health. The gene calls are TRBV12-3 or TRBV12-4 and TRBJ1-1; 8 positions match TRBD1. The sample consisted of CD4+ T cells from PBMCs. The CDR3 DNA sequence: TGTGCCAGCAGCAAGAGGGGACAGGCGAACACTGAAGCTTTCTTT. Translation gives CASSKRGQANTEAFF.